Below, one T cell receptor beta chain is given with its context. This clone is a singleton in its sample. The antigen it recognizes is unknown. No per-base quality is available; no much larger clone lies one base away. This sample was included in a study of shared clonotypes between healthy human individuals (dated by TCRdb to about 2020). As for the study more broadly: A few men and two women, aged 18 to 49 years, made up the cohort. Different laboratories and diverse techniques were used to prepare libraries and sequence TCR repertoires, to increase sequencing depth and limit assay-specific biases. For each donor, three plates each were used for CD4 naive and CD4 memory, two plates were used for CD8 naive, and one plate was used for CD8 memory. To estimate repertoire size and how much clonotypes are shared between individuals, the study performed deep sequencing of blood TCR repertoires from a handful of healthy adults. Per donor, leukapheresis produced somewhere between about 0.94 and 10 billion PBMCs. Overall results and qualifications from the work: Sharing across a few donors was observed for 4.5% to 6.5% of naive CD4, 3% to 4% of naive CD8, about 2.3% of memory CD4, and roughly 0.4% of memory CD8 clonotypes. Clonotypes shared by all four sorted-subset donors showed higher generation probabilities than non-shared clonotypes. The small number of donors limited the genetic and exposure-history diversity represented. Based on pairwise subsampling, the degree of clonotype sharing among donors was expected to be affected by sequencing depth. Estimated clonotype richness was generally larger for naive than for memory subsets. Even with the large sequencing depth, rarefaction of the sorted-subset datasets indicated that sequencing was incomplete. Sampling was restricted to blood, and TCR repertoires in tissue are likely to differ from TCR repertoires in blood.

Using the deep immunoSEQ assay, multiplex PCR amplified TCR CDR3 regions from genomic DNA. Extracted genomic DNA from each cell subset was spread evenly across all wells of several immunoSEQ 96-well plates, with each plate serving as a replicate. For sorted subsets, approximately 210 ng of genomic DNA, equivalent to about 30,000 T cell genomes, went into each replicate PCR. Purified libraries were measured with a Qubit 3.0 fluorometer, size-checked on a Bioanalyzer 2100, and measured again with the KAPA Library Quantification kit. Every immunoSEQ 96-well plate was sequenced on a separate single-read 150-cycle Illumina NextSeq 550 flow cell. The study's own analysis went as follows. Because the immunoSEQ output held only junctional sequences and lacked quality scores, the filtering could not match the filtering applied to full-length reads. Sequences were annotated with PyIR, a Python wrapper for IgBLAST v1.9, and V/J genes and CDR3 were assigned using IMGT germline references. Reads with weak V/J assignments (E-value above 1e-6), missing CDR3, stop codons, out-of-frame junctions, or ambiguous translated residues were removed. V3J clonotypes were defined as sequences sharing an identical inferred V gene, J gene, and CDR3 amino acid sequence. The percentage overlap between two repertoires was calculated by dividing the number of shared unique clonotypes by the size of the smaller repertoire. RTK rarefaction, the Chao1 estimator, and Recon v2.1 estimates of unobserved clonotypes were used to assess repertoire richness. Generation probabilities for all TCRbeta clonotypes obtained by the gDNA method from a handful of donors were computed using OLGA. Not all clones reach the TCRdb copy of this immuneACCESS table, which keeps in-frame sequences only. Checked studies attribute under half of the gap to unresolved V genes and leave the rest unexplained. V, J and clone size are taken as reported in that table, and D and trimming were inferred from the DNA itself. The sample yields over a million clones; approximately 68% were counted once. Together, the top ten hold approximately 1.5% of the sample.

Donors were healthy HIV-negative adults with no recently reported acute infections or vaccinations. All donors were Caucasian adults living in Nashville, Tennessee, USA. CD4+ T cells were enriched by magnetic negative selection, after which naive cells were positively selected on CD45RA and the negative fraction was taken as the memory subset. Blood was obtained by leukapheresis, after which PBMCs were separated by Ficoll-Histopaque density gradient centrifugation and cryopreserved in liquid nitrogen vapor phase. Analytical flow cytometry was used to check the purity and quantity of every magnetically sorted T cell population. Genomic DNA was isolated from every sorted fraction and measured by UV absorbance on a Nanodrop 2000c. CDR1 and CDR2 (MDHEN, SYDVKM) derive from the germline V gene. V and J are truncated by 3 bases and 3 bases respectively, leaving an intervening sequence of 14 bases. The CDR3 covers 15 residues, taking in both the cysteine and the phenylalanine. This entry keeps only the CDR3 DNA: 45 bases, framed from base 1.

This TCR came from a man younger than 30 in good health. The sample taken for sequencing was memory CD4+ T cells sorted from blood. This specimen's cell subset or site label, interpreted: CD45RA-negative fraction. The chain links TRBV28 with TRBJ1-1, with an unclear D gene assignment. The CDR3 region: CASSFLLGQYTEAFF. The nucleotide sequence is TGTGCCAGCAGTTTCTTGCTCGGGCAGTACACTGAAGCTTTCTTT.